This is a list of T cell receptor beta chains from one sample in a study of cytomegalovirus exposure and HLA in healthy donors. Clones were read by immunoSEQ multiplex PCR, and TCRdb kept only the in-frame ones, dropping some. The repertoire holds nearly 200,000 clones, with 82% as singletons. Sequencing used PBMCs. These receptors were obtained from a boy younger than 10 in good health and CMV-seronegative. CDR3s include the opening cysteine and the closing phenylalanine or tryptophan. Fields, in order: D gene, J gene, clone size, V gene, CDR3 DNA, CDR3 protein. A D gene is named only where the DNA matches it firmly. Clone sizes are given selectively: once, few, many, or a class where the clone is expanded.

TRBD1 TRBJ2-7 NA TRBV7-2 TGTGCCAGCAGCACCAAGGGGGACAGGGGGCAGTACTTC CASSTKGDRGQYF
NA TRBJ1-4 NA TRBV5-1 TGCGCCAGCAGCTTGGGGGGGACTCTTAATGAAAAACTGTTTTTT CASSLGGTLNEKLFF
TRBD2 TRBJ2-7 NA TRBV14 TGTGCCAGCAGCCAAGAGCGGGGGGGCTCCTACGAGCAGTACTTC CASSQERGGSYEQYF
NA TRBJ2-3 NA TRBV2 TGTGCCAGCAGTGGAAACAGGGGGGGTGGAGATACGCAGTATTTT CASSGNRGGGDTQYF
TRBD1 TRBJ1-2 NA TRBV6-5 TGTGCCACCAGGACAGGAATCTATGGCTACACCTTC CATRTGIYGYTF
NA TRBJ1-2 NA TRBV9 TGTGCCAGCAGCGTAGGCAGGGCCGACTATGGCTACACCTTC CASSVGRADYGYTF
NA TRBJ2-1 few TRBV7-9 TGTGCCAGCAGCTTATCTTACAATGAGCAGTTCTTC CASSLSYNEQFF
TRBD1 TRBJ1-2 NA TRBV7-2 TGTGCCAGCAGCTGGGACAGCTATGGCTACACCTTC CASSWDSYGYTF
TRBD1 TRBJ1-2 NA TRBV5-1 TGCGCCAGCAGCTTGGAAACAGGGGAAGCTACCTATGGCTACACCTTC CASSLETGEATYGYTF
NA TRBJ1-1 NA TRBV10-2 TGCGCCAGCACCATGAACACTGAAGCTTTCTTT CASTMNTEAFF